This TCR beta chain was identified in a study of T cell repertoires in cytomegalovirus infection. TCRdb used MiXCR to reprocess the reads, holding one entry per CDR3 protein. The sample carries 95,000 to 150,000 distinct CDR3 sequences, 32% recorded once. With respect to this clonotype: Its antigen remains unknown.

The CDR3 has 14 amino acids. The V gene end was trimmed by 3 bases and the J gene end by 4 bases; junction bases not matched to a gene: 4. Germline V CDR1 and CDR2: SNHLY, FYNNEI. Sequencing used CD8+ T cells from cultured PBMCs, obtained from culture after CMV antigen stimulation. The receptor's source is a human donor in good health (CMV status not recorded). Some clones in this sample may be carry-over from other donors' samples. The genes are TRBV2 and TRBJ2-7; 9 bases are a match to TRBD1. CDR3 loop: CASSESTGGYEQYF. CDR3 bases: TGTGCCAGCAGTGAGTCGACAGGGGGATACGAGCAGTACTTC.